The 7 T cell receptor beta chains below were found in one sample sequenced in a study of patients and donors after allogeneic stem cell transplantation. MiXCR, applied by TCRdb to the RT-PCR reads, yields one record per CDR3 protein. The data contain tens of thousands of distinct CDR3 sequences, 4% to 5% of them singletons. The sequencing input was blood, either unsorted or a sorted T cell fraction (not recorded which). Receptors originate from a human donor who was either an allogeneic HSCT recipient or a stem cell or donor lymphocyte infusion donor (not recorded which). It is not recorded whose cells these are; they may come from a transplant donor.

In its sample, this clonotype was seen a few times. The J gene is TRBJ1-6, the V gene TRBV3-1; the match to TRBD1 covers 9 bases. Germline lookup yields CDR1 LGHDT and CDR2 YNNKEL (reference sequence). This CDR3 is 14 amino acids long. V gave up 1 base and J gave up 10 bases; unmatched junction bases: 2. CDR3 protein: CASSQGQGGSPLHF. In DNA, the CDR3 is TGTGCCAGCAGCCAAGGACAGGGGGGGTCACCCCTCCACTTT. Together with reference TRBV3-1 and TRBJ1-6, the CDR3 gives the full variable domain: DTAVSQTPKYLVTQMGNDKSIKCEQNLGHDTMYWYKQDSKKFLKIMFSYNNKELIINETVPNRFSPKSPDKAHLNLHINSLELGDSAVYFCASSQGQGGSPLHFGNGTRLTVT.

This clonotype appeared many times. The chain links TRBV4-1 to TRBJ1-5, with a tentative D call TRBD1 (5 bases). V lost 1 base and J lost 7, with 11 bases in between. Germline V gene data show CDR1 as MGHRA and CDR2 as YSYEKL. This CDR3 has 14 residues. CDR3 DNA: TGCGCCAGCAGCCAAGTGGGGACTTTGCAGCCCCAGCATTTT. As protein: CASSQVGTLQPQHF.

In this sample, this clonotype turned up a few times. The CDR3 region is CASSPRVLGTEAFF. Written as DNA, the CDR3 is TGTGCCAGCAGCCCCAGGGTTTTGGGCACTGAAGCTTTCTTT. The chain employs TRBV14 and TRBJ1-1, with D perhaps matching TRBD1 (5 bases). Germline loops: CDR1 SGHDN, CDR2 FVKESK. CDR3 length equals 14 residues. Trimming stripped 4 bases from V and 4 bases from J, with 13 bases between. Together with reference TRBV14 and TRBJ1-1, the CDR3 gives the full variable domain: EAGVTQFPSHSVIEKGQTVTLRCDPISGHDNLYWYRRVMGKEIKFLLHFVKESKQDESGMPNNRFLAERTGGTYSTLKVQPAELEDSGVYFCASSPRVLGTEAFFGQGTRLTVV.

This clonotype was counted only a few times. This chain joins TRBV10-1 and TRBJ1-1; D possibly corresponds to TRBD1 (5 bases). Germline assignment: CDR1 WNHNN and CDR2 SYGVQD (reference sequence). This CDR3 has 15 residues. V shed 3 bases and J shed 5 bases, with 16 bases lying between them. CDR3 nucleotides: TGCGCCAGCAGTGACTTGCGGCAGGGAGGAACTGAAGCTTTCTTT. Protein sequence: CASSDLRQGGTEAFF.

There are many counts of this clonotype. The V gene is TRBV7-2, the J gene TRBJ2-7, with 10 bases aligning to TRBD2. This CDR3 spans 15 amino acids. Germline V CDR1 and CDR2: SGHTA, FQGNSA. The ends lost 1 base at V and 3 bases at J; junction bases unmatched: 3. This CDR3 is CASSLVTSGVYEQYF. The CDR3 region has the DNA TGTGCCAGCAGCTTAGTTACTAGCGGGGTCTACGAGCAGTACTTC.

This clonotype was detected many times. This rearrangement joins TRBV6-1 to TRBJ1-1; D gene unclear. This CDR3 is 14 amino acids long. Trimming took off 5 bases at V and 5 bases at J, with 15 bases between the two ends. CDR1 and CDR2 from the germline V gene are MNHNS and SASEGT. CDR3: CASSRASIGTEAFF. The CDR3 bases are TGTGCCAGCAGTAGAGCATCCATCGGGACTGAAGCTTTCTTT.

This clonotype was detected many times. The chain employs TRBV7-8 and TRBJ2-7, with TRBD1 identical over 8 bases. Looked up from germline, CDR1 is SGHVS and CDR2 is FQNEAQ. With 4 bases clipped from V and 2 bases from J, the junction kept 4 bases outside the gene matches. This CDR3 has 14 amino acids. CDR3 in DNA: TGTGCCAGCAGCTCGAGACAGGGGCCCTACGAGCAGTACTTC. Translated, it gives CASSSRQGPYEQYF.